This T cell receptor beta chain was captured by sequencing in a study of identical twins. A remark on this clonotype: The target antigen is unknown.

Study-wide findings and caveats: Within cord blood, abundant beta clonotypes carried fewer insertions, but memory repertoires showed no such trend. A cross-sectional statistical analysis, not follow-up of the same donors, supported the conclusions. Models underestimated out-of-frame TCR alpha sharing in monozygotic twins. One should note that invariant MAIT and iNKT cells could partly confound zero-insertion analyses.

CDR1 SGHTA and CDR2 FQGNSA come from the germline V gene. This CDR3 comprises 17 residues. Trimming took 5 bases from V and 3 from J, leaving 23 bases between them. TCRdb reprocessed the 5' RACE reads with MiXCR, giving one entry per CDR3 protein. The repertoire has 1.5 million to 2 million distinct CDR3 sequences, around a third of them found once; the top ten carry around 0.25%. The rearrangement uses TRBV7-2 and TRBJ2-7; D is unclear. This receptor was taken from a newborn girl in good health. The sequenced sample consisted of cord blood. The CDR3 DNA reads as TGTGCCAGCAGCATAGACTTATTGAACAGCAAAGTCTACGAGCAGTACTTC. Its translation is CASSIDLLNSKVYEQYF.